The clone carrying this T cell receptor beta chain was detected many times. Constant-segment primers were used for 5'RACE, and the resulting TCR alpha and TCR beta cDNA libraries carried sample barcodes and UMIs. From the 5' RACE reads, TCRdb called clonotypes with MiXCR, one entry per CDR3 protein. The sample carries 250,000 or so distinct CDR3 sequences, roughly 17% recorded once. This sample was included in a study of T-cell memory formation after mild COVID-19. This CDR3 is 14 amino acids long. Germline CDR1 MNHEY, CDR2 SMNVEV (reference sequence). V lost 5 bases to trimming and J lost 0 bases, with 10 bases between them.

The origin of this receptor is a man between 18 and 35 years old who had mild COVID-19 (a few samples of this study predate the infection). Cell type and time point are not known. The rearrangement links TRBV27 to TRBJ1-1; unclear D gene. The specimen was PBMCs or a T cell subset sorted from them (not recorded which). The CDR3 region is CASSPSGMNTEAFF. CDR3 nucleotides: TGTGCCAGCAGTCCCTCGGGCATGAACACTGAAGCTTTCTTT.